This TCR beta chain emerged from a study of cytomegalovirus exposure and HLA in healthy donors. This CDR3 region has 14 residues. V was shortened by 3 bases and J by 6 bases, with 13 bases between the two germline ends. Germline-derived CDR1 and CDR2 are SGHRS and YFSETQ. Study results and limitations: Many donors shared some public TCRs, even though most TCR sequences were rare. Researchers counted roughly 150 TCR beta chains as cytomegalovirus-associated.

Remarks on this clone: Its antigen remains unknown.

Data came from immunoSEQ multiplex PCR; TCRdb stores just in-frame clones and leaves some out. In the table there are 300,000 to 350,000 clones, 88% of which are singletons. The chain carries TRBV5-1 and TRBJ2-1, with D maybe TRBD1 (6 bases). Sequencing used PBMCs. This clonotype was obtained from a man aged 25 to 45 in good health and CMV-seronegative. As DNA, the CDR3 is TGCGCCAGCAGCTGGGCAGGGGCAGGCAATGAGCAGTTCTTC. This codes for CASSWAGAGNEQFF.